What follows is one T cell receptor (beta chain) and its context. Researchers isolated at least 7 million PBMCs per sample. With a J-beta primer mix and a sample-barcoded 5' primer, a second PCR ran 7 to 11 cycles. TCRdb itself ran the 5' RACE reads through MiXCR, one entry per CDR3 protein. The sample lists hundreds of thousands of distinct CDR3 sequences, over 45% occurring once. The data were taken from a study of blood T cells in healthy people across ages. This clonotype originated in a woman between 55 and 75 years old in good health. The sequencing input was blood.

The chain's CDR3 is CASSPWGAPAYEQFF. CDR3 sequence (DNA): TGTGCCAGCAGCCCATGGGGGGCGCCGGCCTACGAGCAGTTCTTC. The rearrangement links TRBV7-8 to TRBJ2-7; either TRBD1 or TRBD2 may fit D (6 bases each). Gene TRBJ2-1 matches the end of the DNA better, so the J call may be wrong. CDR3 length: 15 residues. Germline CDR1 is SGHVS and CDR2 is FQNEAQ.